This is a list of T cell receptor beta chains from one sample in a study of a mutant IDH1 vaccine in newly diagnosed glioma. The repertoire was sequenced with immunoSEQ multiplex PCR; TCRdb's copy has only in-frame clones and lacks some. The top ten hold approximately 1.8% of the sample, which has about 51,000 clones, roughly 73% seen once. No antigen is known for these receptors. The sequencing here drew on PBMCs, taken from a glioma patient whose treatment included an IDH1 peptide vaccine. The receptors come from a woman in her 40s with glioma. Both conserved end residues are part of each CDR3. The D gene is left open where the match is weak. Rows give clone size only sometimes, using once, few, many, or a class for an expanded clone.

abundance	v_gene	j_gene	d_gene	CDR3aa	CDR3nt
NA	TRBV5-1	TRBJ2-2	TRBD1	CASSGGPETGGTGELFF	TGCGCCAGCAGCGGGGGCCCGGAGACAGGGGGGACCGGGGAGCTGTTTTTT
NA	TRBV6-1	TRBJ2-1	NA	CASSWTQWEQFF	TGTGCCAGCAGTTGGACTCAGTGGGAGCAGTTCTTC
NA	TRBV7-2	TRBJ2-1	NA	CASIKIGGNEQFF	TGTGCCAGCATCAAAATCGGGGGTAATGAGCAGTTCTTC
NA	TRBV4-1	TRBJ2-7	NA	CASSHNGNEQYF	TGCGCCAGCAGCCATAATGGGAACGAGCAGTACTTC
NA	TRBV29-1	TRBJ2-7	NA	CSVEVDSPYEQYF	TGCAGCGTTGAAGTTGACAGCCCCTACGAGCAGTACTTC
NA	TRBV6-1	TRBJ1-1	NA	CASNLRNTEAFF	TGTGCCAGCAACCTGAGGAACACTGAAGCTTTCTTT
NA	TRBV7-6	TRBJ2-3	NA	CASSLADGFTDTQYF	TGTGCCAGCAGCTTAGCGGACGGATTCACAGATACGCAGTATTTT
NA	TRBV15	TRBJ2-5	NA	CATSRGVETQYF	TGTGCCACCAGCAGAGGGGTCGAGACCCAGTACTTC
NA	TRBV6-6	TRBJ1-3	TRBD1	CASSSAGGGGNTIYF	TGTGCCAGCAGTTCGGCAGGGGGAGGAGGAAACACCATATATTTT
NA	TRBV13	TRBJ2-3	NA	CASSIPRGQGPDTDTQYF	TGTGCCAGCAGCATCCCCCGTGGGCAGGGTCCTGACACAGATACGCAGTATTTT
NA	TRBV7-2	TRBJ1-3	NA	CASSLYSQGAGNTIYF	TGTGCCAGCAGCCTCTATTCGCAGGGAGCTGGAAACACCATATATTTT
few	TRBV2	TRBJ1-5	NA	CASNPGSGQPQHF	TGTGCCAGCAACCCAGGGAGTGGGCAGCCCCAGCATTTT
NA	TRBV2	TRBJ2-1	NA	CASSVPGKTYNEQFF	TGTGCCAGCAGTGTCCCCGGGAAGACGTACAATGAGCAGTTCTTC
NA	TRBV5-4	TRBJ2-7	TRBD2	CASSGRVSYEQYF	TGTGCCAGCAGCGGGAGGGTCTCCTACGAGCAGTACTTC
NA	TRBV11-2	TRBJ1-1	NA	CASSLDLTEAFF	TGTGCCAGCAGCTTAGACTTAACTGAAGCTTTCTTT
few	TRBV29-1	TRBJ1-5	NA	CSVELGAGGNQPQHF	TGCAGCGTTGAATTGGGGGCAGGGGGCAATCAGCCCCAGCATTTT
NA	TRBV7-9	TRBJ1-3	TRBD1	CASSPASGGSGNTIYF	TGTGCCAGCAGCCCAGCCTCAGGGGGCTCTGGAAACACCATATATTTT
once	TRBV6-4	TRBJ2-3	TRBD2	CASSEWGSGGRTDTQYF	TGTGCCAGCAGTGAATGGGGTAGCGGGGGACGCACAGATACGCAGTATTTT
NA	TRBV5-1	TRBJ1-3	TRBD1	CASSLGQASLGNTIYF	TGCGCCAGCAGCCTAGGACAGGCGTCCCTGGGAAACACCATATATTTT
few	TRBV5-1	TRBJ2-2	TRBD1	CASSPGFTRQGARTGELFF	TGCGCCAGCAGCCCGGGTTTTACGAGACAGGGGGCACGAACCGGGGAGCTGTTTTTT
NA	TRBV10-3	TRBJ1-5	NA	CAIRGDLYQPQHF	TGTGCCATCAGGGGGGATCTCTATCAGCCCCAGCATTTT
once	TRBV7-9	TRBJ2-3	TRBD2	CASSLGGSSGAATDTQYF	TGTGCCAGCAGCTTAGGAGGGAGTAGCGGGGCGGCGACAGATACGCAGTATTTT
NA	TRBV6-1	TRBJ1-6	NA	CASSGQNSYNSPLHF	TGTGCCAGCAGTGGGCAAAACTCCTATAATTCACCCCTCCACTTT
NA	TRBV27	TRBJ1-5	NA	CASSRAGYSNQPQHF	TGTGCCAGCAGTCGGGCGGGGTATAGCAATCAGCCCCAGCATTTT
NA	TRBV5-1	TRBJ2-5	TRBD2	CASSISSGVKETQYF	TGCGCCAGCAGCATCTCTAGCGGGGTCAAAGAGACCCAGTACTTC
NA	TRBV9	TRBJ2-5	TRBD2	CASSVATGLAEETQYF	TGTGCCAGCAGCGTAGCTACGGGACTAGCTGAAGAGACCCAGTACTTC
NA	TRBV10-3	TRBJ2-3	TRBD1	CAISGTGVTDTQYF	TGTGCCATCAGTGGGACAGGGGTTACAGATACGCAGTATTTT
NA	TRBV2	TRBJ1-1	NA	CARRTAFPEVEAFF	TGTGCCCGCCGGACCGCCTTCCCAGAGGTTGAAGCTTTCTTT
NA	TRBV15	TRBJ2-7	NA	CATSSPFRDEQYF	TGTGCCACCAGCAGCCCCTTCCGCGACGAGCAGTACTTC
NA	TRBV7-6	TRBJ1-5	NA	CASSLGGNSNQPQHF	TGTGCCAGCAGCTTAGGAGGAAATAGCAATCAGCCCCAGCATTTT
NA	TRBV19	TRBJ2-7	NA	CASRPSGTPSYEQYF	TGTGCCAGTAGGCCATCCGGGACACCTTCCTACGAGCAGTACTTC
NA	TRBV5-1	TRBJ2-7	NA	CASSLGAAAYEQYF	TGCGCCAGCAGCTTGGGGGCAGCCGCCTACGAGCAGTACTTC
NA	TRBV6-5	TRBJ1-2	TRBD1	CACTGTGGYGYTF	TGTGCCTGCACCGGGACAGGGGGCTATGGCTACACCTTC
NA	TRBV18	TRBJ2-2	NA	CASSHADRPYGELFF	TGTGCCAGCTCACACGCCGACAGGCCCTACGGGGAGCTGTTTTTT
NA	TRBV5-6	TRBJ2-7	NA	CASSLGQGGSYEQYF	TGTGCCAGCAGCTTGGGGCAGGGAGGCAGCTACGAGCAGTACTTC
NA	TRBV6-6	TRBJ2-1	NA	CASSYSTGNEQFF	TGTGCCAGCAGTTACTCGACGGGCAATGAGCAGTTCTTC
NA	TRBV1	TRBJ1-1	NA	CTSSPTTGQQAFF	TGCACCAGCAGCCCGACGACAGGACAGCAGGCTTTCTTT
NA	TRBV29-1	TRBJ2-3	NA	CSVVRSTSTDTQYF	TGCAGCGTTGTTAGGTCTACTAGCACAGATACGCAGTATTTT
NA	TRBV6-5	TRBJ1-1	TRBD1	CASREGQFNTEAFF	TGTGCCAGCAGAGAGGGACAGTTCAACACTGAAGCTTTCTTT
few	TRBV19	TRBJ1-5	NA	CASSMAAYSNQPQHF	TGTGCCAGTAGTATGGCAGCTTATAGCAATCAGCCCCAGCATTTT
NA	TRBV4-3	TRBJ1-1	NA	CASSQGGPTINTEAFF	TGCGCCAGCAGCCAAGGAGGTCCTACTATTAACACTGAAGCTTTCTTT
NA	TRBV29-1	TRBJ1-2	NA	CSVRRQGGGGYTF	TGCAGCGTTCGCAGACAAGGAGGGGGTGGCTACACCTTC